Included here is one T cell receptor beta chain sequence, with context. The antigen remains undetermined. CDR1 and CDR2 from the germline V gene are SGHDN and FVKESK. V lost 2 bases, J lost 3 bases, and 8 bases lay in between. The CDR3 extends over 14 amino acids. This entry comes from a study of T cell repertoires in aging, cancer and after chemotherapy. Study background: Pre- and post-chemotherapy samples were paired from glioblastoma patients treated with temozolomide-based therapy. The study, taken as a whole, reports: Across the chemotherapy interval, each cancer cohort showed higher median generation probability, suggesting thymic rebound.

The template was genomic DNA from peripheral blood, not RNA. Rearranged V-D-J TRB sequences were amplified with a mixed TRB-A/B primer pool. TCRdb reprocessed the multiplex PCR reads with MiXCR, giving one entry per CDR3 protein. Of under 950 distinct CDR3 sequences listed, about 60% were seen once; the top ten hold around 30%. Input material: blood. This sequence joins TRBV14 and TRBJ2-1, with TRBD1 as a possible D gene (5 bases). This clonotype was obtained from a human donor with a solid tumor. The DNA for the CDR3 is TGTGCCAGCAGCCAAACGACAGTCTACAATGAGCAGTTCTTC. Translation gives CASSQTTVYNEQFF.